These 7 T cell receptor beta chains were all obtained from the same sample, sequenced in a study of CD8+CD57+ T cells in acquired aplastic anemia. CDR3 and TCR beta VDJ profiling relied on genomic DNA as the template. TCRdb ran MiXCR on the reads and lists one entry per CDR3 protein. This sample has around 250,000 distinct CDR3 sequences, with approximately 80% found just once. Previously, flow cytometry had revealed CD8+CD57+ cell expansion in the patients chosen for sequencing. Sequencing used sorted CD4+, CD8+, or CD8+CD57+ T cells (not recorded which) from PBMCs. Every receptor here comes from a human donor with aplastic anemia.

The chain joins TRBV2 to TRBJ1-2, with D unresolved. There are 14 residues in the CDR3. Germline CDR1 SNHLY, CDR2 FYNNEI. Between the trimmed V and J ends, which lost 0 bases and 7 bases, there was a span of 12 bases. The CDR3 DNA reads TGTGCCAGCAGTGAAGCGCGCGGACCAGCTGGCTACACCTTC. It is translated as CASSEARGPAGYTF.

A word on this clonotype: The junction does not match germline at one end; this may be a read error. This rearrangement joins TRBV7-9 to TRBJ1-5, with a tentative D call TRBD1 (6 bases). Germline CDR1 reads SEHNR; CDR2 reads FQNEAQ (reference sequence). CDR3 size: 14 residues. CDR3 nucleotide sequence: TGTGCCAGCAGGGATTCCCGACAGGATCATTACGAGCAGTTT. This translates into CASRDSRQDHYEQF.

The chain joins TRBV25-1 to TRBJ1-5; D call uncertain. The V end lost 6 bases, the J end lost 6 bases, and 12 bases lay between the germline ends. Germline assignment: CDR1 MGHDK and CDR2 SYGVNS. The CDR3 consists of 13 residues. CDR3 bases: TGTGCCAGCAGCCCAGGTGGGGTTCAGCCCCAGCATTTT. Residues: CASSPGGVQPQHF.

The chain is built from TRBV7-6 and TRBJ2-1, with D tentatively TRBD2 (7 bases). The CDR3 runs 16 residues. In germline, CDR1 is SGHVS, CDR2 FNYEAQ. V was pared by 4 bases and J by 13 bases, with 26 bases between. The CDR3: CASSSPTGREAFFQFF. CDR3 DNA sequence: TGTGCCAGCAGCTCCCCTACAGGGAGGGAAGCTTTCTTTCAGTTCTTC.

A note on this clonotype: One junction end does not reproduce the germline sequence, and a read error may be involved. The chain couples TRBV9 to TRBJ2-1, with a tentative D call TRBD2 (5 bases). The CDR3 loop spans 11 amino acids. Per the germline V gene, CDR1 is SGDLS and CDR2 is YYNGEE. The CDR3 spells CAGSGNDEQFF. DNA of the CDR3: TGTGCCGGCAGCGGTAACGATGAGCAGTTCTTC.

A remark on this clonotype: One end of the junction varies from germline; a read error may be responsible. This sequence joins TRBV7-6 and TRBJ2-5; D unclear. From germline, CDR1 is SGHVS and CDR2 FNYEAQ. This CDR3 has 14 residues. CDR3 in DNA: TGTGCCAGCAGCGCGGCCAGATTACTTTCACCCCACCACTTC. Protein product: CASSAARLLSPHHF. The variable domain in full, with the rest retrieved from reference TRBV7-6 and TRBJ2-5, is GAGVSQSPRYKVTKRGQDVALRCDPISGHVSLYWYRQALGQGPEFLTYFNYEAQQDKSGLPNDRFSAERPEGSISTLTIQRTEQRDSAMYRCASSAARLLSPHHFGPGTRLLVL.

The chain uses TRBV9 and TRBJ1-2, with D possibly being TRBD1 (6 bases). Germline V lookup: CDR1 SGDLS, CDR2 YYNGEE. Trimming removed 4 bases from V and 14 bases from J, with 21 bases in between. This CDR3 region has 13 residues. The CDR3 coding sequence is TGTGCCAGCAGCCAAGGCCCGGACAGTGGATATACCTTC. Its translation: CASSQGPDSGYTF.